The entry below gives a single T cell receptor beta chain sequence along with its context. Its antigen specificity is not known. Base qualities are missing; no much larger clone stands one base away. Participants in the prospective study were enrolled through a virtual design, were aged 18 to 89 years, and lived in roughly 26 United States geographic areas. In the prospective study, participants were assigned to cohorts based on the clinical history participants reported in a screening survey and a study questionnaire. Exposed participants had been in contact with someone with a PCR-confirmed or clinician-diagnosed COVID-19 case within 2 weeks of study entry. Mobile phlebotomists in the prospective study collected whole blood, serum and a nasopharyngeal or oropharyngeal swab from every participant. Over a 2-month period, participants in the prospective study had the option of providing additional blood draws and questionnaires. Before DNA extraction, prospective study blood samples were shipped either frozen or at room temperature.

The immunoSEQ Assay, a bias-controlled multiplex PCR, was used to amplify TCRbeta CDR3 regions from genomic DNA. From the authors' description of their analysis: The number of nucleated cells in each sample was estimated from the amplification of reference gene primers within the assay. Sequence reads were collapsed and filtered to measure the absolute abundance of every unique TCRbeta CDR3 rearrangement. For each sample, productive Simpson clonality was calculated by taking the square root of Simpson's diversity index across productive rearrangements. TCRdb obtained this table from immuneACCESS and retained in-frame rearrangements with V and J assigned. These tables miss some clones; where compared with another copy, unresolved V genes account for less than half of the shortfall, and the remainder is unexplained. D and trimming come from the DNA, and the V and J calls and clone size come from that table. The table for this sample lists 350,000 or so clones; more than 70% of them were counted only once. Approximately 1% of the sample is taken by the ten largest.

The data stem from a study of blood T cell repertoires in COVID-19 (TCRdb year 2020). Regarding the study in general: Samples from collaborators originated in the United States, Italy and Spain and spanned both the acute and convalescent phases of COVID-19. The material from the prospective study consisted of cDNA or gDNA derived from T cells, B-cell-depleted T cells, or PBMCs. The dataset comprised deeply sampled blood TCRbeta repertoires from subjects exposed to, actively infected with, or recovered from COVID-19. The repertoires were released in a freely available public database intended as a resource for research on the immune response to SARS-CoV-2. The samples were drawn from two sources: the first 160 participants of the ongoing ImmuneRACE study, and 1,000 to 1,500 subjects contributed by 6 global collaborators. Nearly every sample came with metadata listing a de-identified subject ID, COVID-19 status, age in years and sex. Where available, HLA class I and class II types were obtained from metadata supplied by the sample provider rather than from assay-based typing. What the study reported, not specific to this receptor: How much clinical and demographic metadata was included differed by source and by participant, and the metadata was provided uncurated.

Trimming leaves V shorter by 1 base and J shorter by 5 bases, with the junction holding 4 bases beyond the gene matches. Reading the germline V gene (reference sequence) gives CDR1 LNHDA and CDR2 SQIVND. Including the terminal cysteine and phenylalanine, the CDR3 comprises 15 residues. Left in the record is the CDR3 DNA by itself, 45 bases read in frame from the first base. The source material was PBMCs or T cells enriched from blood (not recorded which). This receptor was obtained from a woman in her 30s who had been exposed to COVID-19. The sequence joins TRBV19 to TRBJ2-5; 10 junctional bases match TRBD1. The CDR3 here reads CASSIGQGARETQYF. The DNA sequence reads TGTGCCAGTAGTATAGGACAGGGGGCCAGGGAGACCCAGTACTTC.